A single sample is the source of the 22 T cell receptor beta chains below, sequenced in a study of blood T cell repertoires in COVID-19. Clones were read by immunoSEQ multiplex PCR, and TCRdb kept only the in-frame ones, dropping some. In the table there are under 300,000 clones, 82% of which are singletons. Sequences were obtained from peripheral blood. These receptors were taken from a woman aged 80 or older with active or convalescent COVID-19.

The V and J genes are TRBV27 and TRBJ1-6; 9 bases line up with TRBD1. Per the germline V gene, CDR1 is MNHEY and CDR2 is SMNVEV (reference sequence). The V segment lost 6 bases and the J segment 5 bases; nucleotides outside the gene matches: 17. The CDR3 has 19 amino acids. The CDR3 sequence: CASSRMIPGQGNNNSPLHF. The CDR3 DNA reads TGTGCCAGCAGCCGTATGATTCCGGGACAGGGAAATAATAATTCACCCCTCCACTTT.

The chain links TRBV28 to TRBJ1-2; D remains ambiguous. The CDR3 sequence is 13 residues long. Germline lookup yields CDR1 MDHEN and CDR2 SYDVKM. Trimming left V 8 bases short and J 4 bases short, with 14 bases between. The CDR3 DNA sequence: TGTGCCAGCTCACTGAGGGAGTTCTATGGCTACACCTTC. Translated: CASSLREFYGYTF.

This chain uses TRBV9 with TRBJ2-2; weak D call: TRBD1 (5 bases). Trimming removed 3 bases from V and 6 bases from J, with 12 bases in between. The CDR3 covers 14 residues. Germline V lookup: CDR1 SGDLS, CDR2 YYNGEE. The CDR3, as DNA: TGTGCCAGCAGCGACCGTCAGGGTGCCGGGGAGCTGTTTTTT. Translating it yields CASSDRQGAGELFF. The variable domain in full, with the rest retrieved from reference TRBV9 and TRBJ2-2, is DSGVTQTPKHLITATGQRVTLRCSPRSGDLSVYWYQQSLDQGLQFLIQYYNGEERAKGNILERFSAQQFPDLHSELNLSSLELGDSALYFCASSDRQGAGELFFGEGSRLTVL.

The J gene is TRBJ2-7, the V gene TRBV7-2; TRBD2 agrees at 11 bases. Germline V gives CDR1 SGHTA, CDR2 FQGNSA. The J segment lost 7 bases and the V segment lost 6 bases, leaving 11 bases of the junction unmatched. This CDR3 is built from 15 residues. CDR3 protein: CASRPTLAGAREQYF. The CDR3 DNA is TGTGCCAGCAGACCTACACTAGCGGGAGCAAGGGAGCAGTACTTC.

The chain combines TRBV5-1 with TRBJ1-2; D is perhaps TRBD1 (6 bases). V lost 0 bases and J 3 bases, leaving 9 bases between the germline ends. CDR1 SGHRS and CDR2 YFSETQ come from the germline V gene. This CDR3 has 14 residues. Here the CDR3 reads CASSLGRTDYGYTF. In DNA, the CDR3 is TGCGCCAGCAGCTTGGGTCGGACAGACTATGGCTACACCTTC. The full variable domain, with the rest looked up from reference TRBV5-1 and TRBJ1-2, is KAGVTQTPRYLIKTRGQQVTLSCSPISGHRSVSWYQQTPGQGLQFLFEYFSETQRNKGNFPGRFSGRQFSNSRSEMNVSTLELGDSALYLCASSLGRTDYGYTFGSGTRLTVV.

This clone was counted only a few times. One end of the junction is discordant with germline, which a read error may explain. The rearrangement uses TRBV20-1 and TRBJ1-2, with 7 bases identical to TRBD1. Germline values: CDR1 DFQATT, CDR2 SNEGSKA (reference sequence). The CDR3 loop spans 9 amino acids. The CDR3: CSATRDRVF. For the CDR3, the DNA is TGCAGTGCTACCCGGGACAGAGTCTTC.

The chain employs TRBV5-1 and TRBJ2-5; 11 bases align to TRBD2. The V and J ends lost 4 bases and 4 bases, in that order; junction bases with no gene match: 3. Germline loops: CDR1 SGHRS, CDR2 YFSETQ. The CDR3 loop spans 14 amino acids. This CDR3 reads CASSLLAGGETQYF. CDR3 sequence (DNA): TGCGCCAGCAGCCTCCTAGCGGGGGGAGAGACCCAGTACTTC.

The chain uses TRBV10-1 and TRBJ2-7; no reliable D call. Trimming took off 2 bases at V and 1 base at J, with 6 bases between the two ends. This CDR3 has 13 amino acids. CDR1 is WNHNN and CDR2 is SYGVQD in the germline V gene (reference sequence). CDR3 sequence: CASSEGGSYEQYF. CDR3 sequence (DNA): TGCGCCAGCAGTGAGGGCGGATCCTACGAGCAGTACTTC.

The chain's CDR3 is CASSQGLAGVGYNEQFF. CDR3 bases: TGCGCCAGCAGCCAAGGACTAGCGGGAGTTGGTTACAATGAGCAGTTCTTC. V usage is TRBV4-1 and J usage is TRBJ2-1; 12 bases agree with TRBD2. The CDR3 is made up of 17 amino acids. Looked up from germline, CDR1 is MGHRA and CDR2 is YSYEKL. With V trimmed by 1 base and J by 4 bases, 5 bases remained unmatched.

The genes are TRBV12-3 or TRBV12-4 and TRBJ1-5, with D perhaps matching TRBD1 (5 bases). The germline V and J ends were trimmed by 5 bases and 5 bases, with 10 bases remaining between them. The CDR3 totals 13 residues. The CDR3 sequence: CASSVGEDQPQHF. The CDR3 DNA is TGTGCCAGCAGTGTGGGGGAGGATCAGCCCCAGCATTTT.

The chain combines TRBV7-2 with TRBJ2-7; TRBD1 aligns across 8 bases. V gave up 0 bases and J gave up 6 bases; unmatched junction bases: 7. CDR1 is SGHTA and CDR2 is FQGNSA in the germline V gene. The CDR3 runs to 15 residues. The CDR3 coding sequence is TGTGCCAGCAGCTTAGCGATCGGACAGGGAGTCGAGCAGTACTTC. Translating it yields CASSLAIGQGVEQYF.

This chain uses TRBV18 with TRBJ2-7, with TRBD2 matching 9 bases. Germline V CDR1 and CDR2: KGHSH, LQKENI. V was clipped by 3 bases and J by 1 base; unmatched bases: 4. The CDR3 length is 15 residues. CDR3 nucleotide sequence: TGTGCCAGCTCACCCGGACTAGCGCGATCCTACGAGCAGTACTTC. Amino acids: CASSPGLARSYEQYF.

V is TRBV28 and J is TRBJ1-3; D may be TRBD1 (6 bases). The CDR3 extends over 14 amino acids. Trimming removed 7 bases from V and 0 bases from J, with 10 bases in between. The germline CDR1 and CDR2 sequences are MDHEN and SYDVKM. The DNA for the CDR3 is TGTGCCAGCACGGGACAATTCTCTGGAAACACCATATATTTT. Protein sequence: CASTGQFSGNTIYF.

This chain links TRBV6-5 with TRBJ2-1; 8 bases match TRBD2. The CDR3 runs 15 residues. CDR1 MNHEY and CDR2 SVGAGI come from the germline V gene. Trimming took 6 bases from V and 6 from J; bases not matched to a gene: 10. Here the CDR3 DNA reads TGTGCCAGCAGCCCGGGACTAGTAACCGGCAATGAGCAGTTCTTC. It encodes CASSPGLVTGNEQFF.

V and J are TRBV11-2 and TRBJ2-7; 9 bases agree with TRBD2. Germline V gene sequence: CDR1 SGHAT, CDR2 FQNNGV. V gave up 10 bases and J gave up 6 bases; unmatched junction bases: 13. The CDR3 runs to 14 residues. CDR3 loop: CATNPGTSHLEQYF. CDR3 coding DNA: TGTGCCACAAACCCCGGGACTAGCCACCTCGAGCAGTACTTC.

The chain uses TRBV24-1 and TRBJ2-4; the match to TRBD1 covers 9 bases. The ends lost 0 bases at V and 0 bases at J; junction bases unmatched: 8. The CDR3 sequence is 19 residues long. CDR1 KGHDR and CDR2 SFDVKD come from the germline V gene. The chain's CDR3 is CATSDLGTGTSVAKNIQYF. The CDR3, as DNA: TGTGCCACCAGTGATTTGGGGACAGGGACATCCGTAGCCAAAAACATTCAGTACTTC.

This clone came up once. This chain uses TRBV2 with TRBJ1-5, with D possibly matching TRBD1 (5 bases). V lost 8 bases to trimming and J lost 1 base, with 15 bases between them. This CDR3 region has 15 residues. Per germline, CDR1 SNHLY and CDR2 FYNNEI. Here the CDR3 reads CASSGPLGSNQPQHF. The DNA for the CDR3 is TGTGCCAGCTCAGGGCCGTTGGGAAGCAATCAGCCCCAGCATTTT.

The V call is TRBV14, the J call TRBJ1-1, with D unresolved. The germline V gene encodes CDR1 SGHDN and CDR2 FVKESK. The V end lost 5 bases, the J end lost 1 base, and 11 bases lay between the germline ends. This CDR3 has 14 amino acids. In nucleotides, the CDR3 is TGTGCCAGCAGCGCACGTACAGCGAACACTGAAGCTTTCTTT. Translation gives CASSARTANTEAFF.

V gene TRBV5-1 combines with J gene TRBJ2-1, with 12 bases identical to TRBD2. With V trimmed by 9 bases and J by 4 bases, 5 bases remained unmatched. The germline CDR1 and CDR2 sequences are SGHRS and YFSETQ. The CDR3 has 14 residues. The CDR3 region has the DNA TGCGCCACAGCAACTAGCGGGAGGTACAATGAGCAGTTCTTC. Protein sequence: CATATSGRYNEQFF.

The CDR3 DNA is TGTGCCAGCAGGGGACAACTCAATCAGCCCCAGCATTTT. It codes for CASRGQLNQPQHF. The gene calls are TRBV2 and TRBJ1-5, with D perhaps TRBD1 (6 bases). CDR3 size: 13 residues. In germline, CDR1 is SNHLY, CDR2 FYNNEI. V dropped 6 bases and J dropped 3 bases, with 9 bases sitting between them. The complete variable domain, with remaining parts taken from reference TRBV2 and TRBJ1-5, reads EPEVTQTPSHQVTQMGQEVILRCVPISNHLYFYWYRQILGQKVEFLVSFYNNEISEKSEIFDDQFSVERPDGSNFTLKIRSTKLEDSAMYFCASRGQLNQPQHFGDGTRLSIL.

The genes are TRBV5-1 and TRBJ2-1; D might be TRBD1 (6 bases). V was pared by 0 bases and J by 5 bases, with 15 bases between. Germline V gene lookup returns CDR1 SGHRS and CDR2 YFSETQ. CDR3 size: 16 residues. The CDR3, as DNA: TGCGCCAGCAGCTTGGCGCGTGGGACACTTAACAATGAGCAGTTCTTC. As protein: CASSLARGTLNNEQFF. Looking up the rest from reference TRBV5-1 and TRBJ2-1 gives the full variable domain: KAGVTQTPRYLIKTRGQQVTLSCSPISGHRSVSWYQQTPGQGLQFLFEYFSETQRNKGNFPGRFSGRQFSNSRSEMNVSTLELGDSALYLCASSLARGTLNNEQFFGPGTRLTVL.

The chain combines TRBV6-1 with TRBJ1-4; maybe TRBD1 (6 bases). This CDR3 comprises 14 residues. The germline CDR1 and CDR2 sequences are MNHNS and SASEGT. V lost 3 bases to trimming and J lost 8 bases, with 13 bases between them. Here the CDR3 reads CASSEGGAQEKLFF. The CDR3 DNA sequence: TGTGCCAGCAGTGAGGGGGGGGCACAGGAAAAACTGTTTTTT.